A selection of T cell receptor beta chains follows, all from one sample in a study of T cells after yellow fever vaccination. MiXCR, applied by TCRdb to the 5' RACE reads, yields one record per CDR3 protein. The sample includes tens of thousands of distinct CDR3 sequences, just under 8% of them seen just once. The material sequenced was CD8+ T cells sorted from PBMCs, taken on the day of the yellow fever booster vaccination. Source of these receptors: a young man who received the YFV17D yellow fever vaccine. Both conserved end residues are part of each CDR3. A D gene is named only where the DNA matches it firmly. A clone size is listed for some rows: how often the clone was seen (once, few, many), or a class if it is expanded.

size: medium-sized
D: .
J: TRBJ2-3
length: 12
V: TRBV6-2/TRBV6-3
CDR3: CASSYPHDTQYF

size: .
D: .
J: TRBJ2-7
length: 15
V: TRBV4-3
CDR3: CASSQGTGSPHEQYF

size: .
D: .
J: TRBJ1-2
length: 15
V: TRBV12-3/TRBV12-4
CDR3: CASSFVAAQNYGYTF

size: .
D: TRBD1
J: TRBJ2-7
length: 13
V: TRBV12-3/TRBV12-4
CDR3: CASSSGQGAEQYF

size: many
D: .
J: TRBJ2-3
length: 14
V: TRBV27
CDR3: CASSITGLVDTQYF

size: few
D: TRBD2
J: TRBJ2-1
length: 15
V: TRBV12-3/TRBV12-4
CDR3: CASSPGTSEPNEQFF

size: few
D: TRBD2
J: TRBJ2-1
length: 15
V: TRBV9
CDR3: CASSAFQTSANEQFF

size: few
D: .
J: TRBJ2-7
length: 11
V: TRBV29-1
CDR3: CSVENMNEQYF

size: .
D: .
J: TRBJ1-2
length: 14
V: TRBV6-1
CDR3: CASSVAGGDYGYTF

size: .
D: .
J: TRBJ2-2
length: 14
V: TRBV20-1
CDR3: CSARRDTNTGELFF

size: few
D: TRBD2
J: TRBJ2-3
length: 18
V: TRBV27
CDR3: CASGWGLAELPSTDTQYF

size: few
D: .
J: TRBJ2-7
length: 13
V: TRBV6-5
CDR3: CASSYKRRYEQYF

size: few
D: .
J: TRBJ1-2
length: 12
V: TRBV5-1
CDR3: CASSSEVYGYTF

size: .
D: .
J: TRBJ2-1
length: 13
V: TRBV18
CDR3: CASSRTPNGEQFF

size: many
D: .
J: TRBJ1-1
length: 14
V: TRBV6-1
CDR3: CASSLQGGAPEAFF

size: few
D: .
J: TRBJ2-7
length: 14
V: TRBV9
CDR3: CASSVADGYYEQYF

size: many
D: .
J: TRBJ1-1
length: 15
V: TRBV3-1
CDR3: CASSQGFRGYTEAFF

size: few
D: TRBD1
J: TRBJ2-7
length: 15
V: TRBV7-8
CDR3: CASSLGDSVTYEQYF

size: few
D: TRBD2
J: TRBJ2-1
length: 15
V: TRBV7-6
CDR3: CASSRLAGEGSEQFF

size: .
D: .
J: TRBJ1-3
length: 17
V: TRBV28
CDR3: CASSSTVQPISGNTIYF

size: many
D: .
J: TRBJ1-1
length: 14
V: TRBV9
CDR3: CASTQGRSDTEAFF

size: few
D: TRBD2
J: TRBJ2-7
length: 15
V: TRBV12-3/TRBV12-4
CDR3: CASSLMSSGTYEQYF

size: .
D: .
J: TRBJ2-7
length: 13
V: TRBV5-1
CDR3: CASSLGQEYEQYF

size: many
D: .
J: TRBJ2-1
length: 17
V: TRBV7-6
CDR3: CASSLGYGPESYNEQFF

size: .
D: .
J: TRBJ2-1
length: 13
V: TRBV5-1
CDR3: CASSLAKGSEQFF